This T cell receptor (beta chain) was recovered during a study of blood T cell repertoires in COVID-19. V shed 0 bases and J 5 bases; nucleotides not matched to a gene: 5. Germline CDR1 SGHRS, CDR2 YFSETQ. The CDR3 loop spans 16 amino acids. Profiled with immunoSEQ multiplex PCR; TCRdb holds only in-frame clones, not every one. The sample lists around 80,000 clones; roughly four fifths were seen once. The clonotype originates from a man of 80 years or more with acute or convalescent COVID-19. What was sequenced was peripheral blood. The genes are TRBV5-1 and TRBJ2-5, with 12 bases aligning to TRBD1. CDR3 coding DNA: TGCGCCAGCAGCTTGGACGGGACAGGGGGCCGTGAGACCCAGTACTTC. This encodes CASSLDGTGGRETQYF.